These T cell receptor beta chains were read from a single sample in a study of liver allograft versus peripheral blood T cells. One entry per CDR3 protein, called by TCRdb with MiXCR from the reads. The repertoire holds fewer than 15,000 distinct CDR3 sequences, with 15% to 20% as singletons. The receptors were sampled from a human patient who had a liver transplant. Certain T cells may be donor cells from the graft. Both conserved end residues are part of each CDR3. The D gene is left open where the match is weak. Size tells how often a clone was seen (once, few, many) or the class of an expanded clone, and some rows leave it out.

V gene	D gene	J gene	clone size	CDR3 DNA	CDR3 protein
TRBV7-2	-	TRBJ2-1	medium-sized	TGTGCCAGCAGCTTAAGGTCCGGGGATGGCTACAATGAGCAGTTCTTC	CASSLRSGDGYNEQFF
TRBV19	-	TRBJ2-5	medium-sized	TGTGCCAGTAGTATTGTTTCGACAGACCAAGAGACCCAGTACTTC	CASSIVSTDQETQYF
TRBV5-4	-	TRBJ1-1	many	TGTGCCAGCAGCTCATCGGGGGCTTTCACTGAAGCTTTCTTT	CASSSSGAFTEAFF
TRBV19	-	TRBJ2-1	medium-sized	TGTGCCAGTAGTCGCGTAGCCAGGGGAGGTGAGCAGTTCTTC	CASSRVARGGEQFF
TRBV27	TRBD1	TRBJ1-1	-	TGTGCCAGCAGTCCTTATCAGGGGGGCACTGAAGCTTTCTTT	CASSPYQGGTEAFF
TRBV9	-	TRBJ1-4	-	TGTGCCAGCAGCGAAGGGGGGACGGGGGTAAATGAAAAACTGTTTTTT	CASSEGGTGVNEKLFF
TRBV20-1	-	TRBJ1-4	once	TGCAGTGCTACGAAGGGCCTTAATGAAAAACTGTTTTTT	CSATKGLNEKLFF
TRBV6-6	-	TRBJ2-1	many	TGTGCCAGCAGTTCGATATCCGGACAGCACTACAATGAGCAGTTCTTC	CASSSISGQHYNEQFF
TRBV20-1	-	TRBJ1-6	-	TGCAGTGCTAGAGACAACCTTATGAGCTCCTATAATTCACCCCTCCACTTT	CSARDNLMSSYNSPLHF
TRBV7-2	-	TRBJ2-1	-	TGTGCCAGCAGCACCCGGAGTCGAAATGAGCAGTTCTTC	CASSTRSRNEQFF
TRBV19	-	TRBJ1-2	many	TGTGCCAGCACCGGGACTAACTATGGCTACACCTTC	CASTGTNYGYTF
TRBV7-2	TRBD2	TRBJ2-7	few	TGTGCCAGCAGGGCCACTAGCGGGAGCCTCTACGAGCAGTACTTC	CASRATSGSLYEQYF
TRBV30	-	TRBJ1-1	-	TGTGCCTTATCAGGGGTCCCAAACACTGAAGCTTTCTTT	CALSGVPNTEAFF
TRBV6-2/TRBV6-3	TRBD1	TRBJ2-5	-	TGTGCCAGCAGTTACTCGCTCCGGGACAGGGGAGGAGAGACCCAGTACTTC	CASSYSLRDRGGETQYF
TRBV28	-	TRBJ2-7	-	TGTGCCAGCAGTTTCCCTTTAGGGGAGCAGTACTTC	CASSFPLGEQYF
TRBV5-6	TRBD1	TRBJ2-7	-	TGTGCCAGCAGCCCACGGGACAGTTTGCAGTACTTC	CASSPRDSLQYF
TRBV7-2	TRBD2	TRBJ2-7	many	TGTGCCAGCAGCCCCTCCAGCGGGGGGGGCGAGCAGTACTTC	CASSPSSGGGEQYF
TRBV9	-	TRBJ2-1	-	TGTGCCAGCAGCGGTGTACAGCGGGAGCAGTTCTTC	CASSGVQREQFF